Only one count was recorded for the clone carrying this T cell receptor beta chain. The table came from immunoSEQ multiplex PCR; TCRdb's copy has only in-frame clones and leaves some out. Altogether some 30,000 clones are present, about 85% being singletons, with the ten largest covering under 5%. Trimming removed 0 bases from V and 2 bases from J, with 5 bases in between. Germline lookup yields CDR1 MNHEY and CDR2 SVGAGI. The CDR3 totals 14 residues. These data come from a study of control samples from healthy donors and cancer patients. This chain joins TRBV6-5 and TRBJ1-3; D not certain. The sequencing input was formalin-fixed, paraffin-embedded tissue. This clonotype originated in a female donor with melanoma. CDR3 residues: CASSYSTAGNTIYF. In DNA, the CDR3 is TGTGCCAGCAGTTACTCGACTGCTGGAAACACCATATATTTT.